The clone carrying this TCR beta chain was detected a few times. This specimen belongs to a study of T cells in Graves' hyperthyroidism and ophthalmopathy. The CDR3 loop spans 18 amino acids. The V and J ends lost 0 bases and 6 bases respectively, with 20 bases between them. Per the germline V gene, CDR1 is MGHRA and CDR2 is YSYEKL. The investigators amplified TCR beta CDR3 regions from RNA transcripts. The TCR CDR3 first-round RT-PCR relied on the HTBI primer set. TCRdb ran MiXCR on the multiplex PCR reads and lists one entry per CDR3 protein. This sample has 650,000 to 850,000 distinct CDR3 sequences, with about 17% found just once. Clinical symptoms, serum thyroxine and TRAb, thyroid ultrasound and orbital computed tomography were used for the diagnoses.

The specimen was blood. V and J are TRBV4-1 and TRBJ2-2; TRBD2 is a possible D gene (7 bases). The receptor was isolated from a woman in her forties or fifties with Graves' hyperthyroidism that later progressed to Graves' ophthalmopathy. The CDR3 is CASSQDGRGGAFAGELFF. Here the CDR3 DNA reads TGCGCCAGCAGCCAAGATGGTCGTGGGGGGGCCTTCGCCGGGGAGCTGTTTTTT.